The entry that follows covers one T cell receptor beta chain sequence. The target antigen is unknown. This sample is drawn from a study of T cell responses to AZD1222 COVID-19 vaccine. Overall study results and limits: The peak T cell response came first, and repertoires were sampled only after it. Nearly half of the spike-specific TCRs reportedly recognize variant regions that carry no mutations. Spike-wide coverage was observed for vaccine-associated CD4 TCRs, with dominant responses at 160-218 and 743-854.

Assay used: immunoSEQ multiplex PCR; TCRdb lists only in-frame clones, some missing. The top ten hold roughly 9.9% of the sample, which has under 150,000 clones, around 91% seen once. The CDR3 extends over 15 amino acids. V lost 4 bases to trimming and J lost 5 bases; unmatched junction nucleotides: 6. Germline-derived CDR1 and CDR2 are KGHDR and SFDVKD. The receptor comes from an adult who received the AZD1222 COVID-19 vaccine. Sequenced material: peripheral blood, taken 28 days after the second AZD1222 dose. This chain connects TRBV24-1 to TRBJ2-5; 10 bases agree with TRBD1. CDR3 protein: CATSERTGGMETQYF. The CDR3 DNA reads as TGTGCCACCAGTGAGAGGACAGGGGGGATGGAGACCCAGTACTTC.